The T cell receptor (beta chain) described here comes from a study of T cell responses to AZD1222 COVID-19 vaccine (dated by TCRdb to about 2021). About the study as a whole: Because spike-specific TCR depth and breadth did not differ between the two schedules, AZD1222 recipients who got a second dose at roughly 4 weeks were pooled with those who got a second dose at roughly 12 weeks. TCR sequencing covered more than 230 trial participants: 200 to 220 given two doses of AZD1222 and 26 given two doses of MenACWY control vaccine. Enrollment into the trials was organized by age into subgroups of 18-55, 56-69 and 70-plus years, and those subgroups contained around 150, 28 and 57 TCR-sequenced participants, respectively. On the study overall, not on this receptor specifically: CD4 TCRs associated with the vaccine covered the entire spike protein, and the dominant responses were in regions 160-218 and 743-854. Conclusions about previously exposed vaccinees are limited, since just 6 or 7 AZD1222 recipients were seropositive for SARS-CoV-2 at baseline. The 56-69-year group was small, and its depth increase did not reach significance, likely because of low power. After two AZD1222 doses, spike-specific TCR breadth and depth were significantly higher than at day 0 and than in MenACWY recipients. Because no day 14 peak-response samples were available, the repertoires could be characterized only after the peak T cell response. Reportedly, close to half of the unique spike-specific TCRs recognized epitopes lying outside the regions that are mutated in the B.1.351 and B.1.1.7 variants. Participants were mostly white British and included more females than males, and it was suggested by the authors that clonal diversity may have been underestimated.

The CDR3 regions of human TCRbeta chains were analyzed by immunosequencing. The paper's data handling went like this. TCRs in the repertoires were matched against a reference library of SARS-CoV-2-specific TCRs that had been generated with the MIRA antigen-specificity platform. Breadth was defined as the fraction of unique TCRs that were SARS-CoV-2-associated. Depth was defined as the fraction of total T cells that were SARS-CoV-2-associated. Each spike-specific TCR was assigned to its reactive spike region and to a CD4 or CD8 class using the MIRA data. Log10-transformed breadth and depth values were compared by one-way ANOVA with Sidak's multiple comparisons tests. TCRdb retrieved this table from immuneACCESS and kept in-frame rearrangements only. Not all clones are present; in checked studies, unresolved V genes account for under half, and no reason is known for the remainder. For V, J and clone size, that table is used; D and trimming come from the DNA. Counted in this sample were some 130,000 clones; over 90% of them appeared once. Around 5.9% of the sample rests with the top ten.

In regard to this clone: Its antigen is still unknown. The record has no base qualities; no much larger clone is one base away.

As encoded in the germline V gene, CDR1 is SGDLS while CDR2 is YYNGEE. V drops 7 bases and J drops 7 bases, leaving 8 bases in between. The CDR3 measures 10 amino acids from cysteine to phenylalanine. The retained sequence is limited to the CDR3, 30 bases, with the frame set at the first base. What the time point label conveys for this sample: baseline before first vaccination. The vaccinee samples were drawn from two UK trials, COV001 and COV002, one of which was a single-blind randomized controlled phase 2/3 trial testing AZD1222 (ChAdOx1 nCoV-19) in healthy adults. For TCRbeta chain sequencing, PBMC samples were collected from trial participants at day 0 and at day 28 after the second dose.

The sample consisted of peripheral blood, taken on day 0 of AZD1222 vaccination. This TCR derives from an adult in good health. The receptor chain draws on TRBV9 and TRBJ1-2, with a tentative D gene TRBD1 over 5 matching bases. The DNA is as follows: TGTGCCAGCGGGGGTAGTGGCTACACCTTC. Translated, it reads CASGGSGYTF.